The rows below give T cell receptor beta chains drawn from one sample of a study of blood T cells in healthy people across ages. Each CDR3 protein gets one entry after TCRdb re-called the 5' RACE reads with MiXCR. The sample has about 680,000 distinct CDR3 sequences, over 45% seen once. What was sequenced was blood. These TCRs come from a woman aged 60-75 years in good health. Each CDR3 is given without its conserved first and last residue.

V	J	CDR3
TRBV7-2	TRBJ2-6	ASRTPGTSGGSSGANVLT
TRBV29-1	TRBJ1-2	SVQGGGGRPFNYGYT
TRBV5-5	TRBJ2-6	ASSLGVRGGANVLT
TRBV20-1	TRBJ1-2	SAREDLVSGYT
TRBV7-2	TRBJ2-7	ASGRTSGSYEQY
TRBV7-2	TRBJ2-1	ASSLAGGQYERF
TRBV28	TRBJ1-5	ASSPDRGKGNQPQH
TRBV11-1	TRBJ2-1	ASSLGSSGSRNEQF
TRBV7-2	TRBJ2-1	ASSSVGTRTSGGEQF
TRBV20-1	TRBJ2-7	SARREGFLEQY
TRBV5-1	TRBJ2-1	ASSFGTSIREQF
TRBV20-1	TRBJ1-2	SASRLDNNYGYT
TRBV12-3/TRBV12-4	TRBJ1-2	ASSSQGPPYGYT
TRBV20-1	TRBJ2-3	SARTSVITDTQY
TRBV6-2/TRBV6-3	TRBJ1-5	ASSRRPASNQPQH
TRBV20-1	TRBJ1-2	SANNPRSGGNYGYT
TRBV5-1	TRBJ2-7	ASSLVPGLDEQY
TRBV5-1	TRBJ2-5	ASSSWAREETQY
TRBV7-9	TRBJ2-1	ASSSGGYEQF
TRBV10-3	TRBJ2-1	AISESRPTRKDLNEQF
TRBV5-1	TRBJ2-1	ASSLGVYSSYNEQF
TRBV4-2	TRBJ2-5	ASSQDPTGGRETQY
TRBV4-2	TRBJ2-1	ASSHQREEDEQF